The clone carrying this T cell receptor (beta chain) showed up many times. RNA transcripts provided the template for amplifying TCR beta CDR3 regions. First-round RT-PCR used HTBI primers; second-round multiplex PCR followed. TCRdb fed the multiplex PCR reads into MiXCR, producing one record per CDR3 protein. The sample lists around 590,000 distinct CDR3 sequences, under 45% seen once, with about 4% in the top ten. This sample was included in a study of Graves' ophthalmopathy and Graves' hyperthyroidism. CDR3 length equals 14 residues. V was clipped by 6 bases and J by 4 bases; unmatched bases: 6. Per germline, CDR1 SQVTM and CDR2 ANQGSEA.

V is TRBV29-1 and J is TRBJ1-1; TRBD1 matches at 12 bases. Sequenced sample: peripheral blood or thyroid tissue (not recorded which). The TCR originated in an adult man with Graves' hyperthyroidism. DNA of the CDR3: TGCAGCGTAGCTGGGACAGGGGGCTTCACTGAAGCTTTCTTT. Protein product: CSVAGTGGFTEAFF.